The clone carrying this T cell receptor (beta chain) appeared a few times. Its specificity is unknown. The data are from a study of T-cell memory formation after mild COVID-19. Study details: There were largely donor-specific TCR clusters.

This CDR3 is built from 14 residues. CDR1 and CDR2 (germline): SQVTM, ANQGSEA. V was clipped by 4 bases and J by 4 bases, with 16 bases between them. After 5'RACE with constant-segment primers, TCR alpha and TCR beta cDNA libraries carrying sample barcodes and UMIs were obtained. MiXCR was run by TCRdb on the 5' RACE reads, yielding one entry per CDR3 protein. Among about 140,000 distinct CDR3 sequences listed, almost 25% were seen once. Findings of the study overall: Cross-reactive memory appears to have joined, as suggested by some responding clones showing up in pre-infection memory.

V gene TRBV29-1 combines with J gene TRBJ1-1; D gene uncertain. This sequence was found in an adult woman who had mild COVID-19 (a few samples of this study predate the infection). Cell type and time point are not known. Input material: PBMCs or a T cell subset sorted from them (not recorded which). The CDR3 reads CSVAQPDGLTEAFF. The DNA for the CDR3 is TGCAGCGTTGCCCAACCGGACGGCCTCACTGAAGCTTTCTTT.